In its sample, the clone carrying this T cell receptor (beta chain) was seen once. Antigen unknown. This PCR relied on a set of 60 Vbeta primers and 13 Jbeta primers. This table comes from immunoSEQ multiplex PCR, and its TCRdb copy is limited to in-frame clones, with some not included. Counted here are some 130,000 clones, 60% to 80% occurring once; the ten biggest clones make up approximately 7%. The V gene lost 2 bases and the J gene lost 1 base, with 17 bases spanning the gap. The germline CDR1 and CDR2 sequences are LNHNV and YYDKDF (reference sequence). CDR3 length: 17 residues. Despite likely unrecorded immune exposures, the donors were nominally healthy at the time of sampling. The data originate from a study of cytomegalovirus exposure and HLA in healthy donors. The study's findings and limits: According to the study, around 160 TCR beta chains were cytomegalovirus-associated. A reported reduction in N-insertions relative to the roughly 640-donor mean was seen in an Asian-associated ancestry cluster in a later analysis. Available immune exposure information covered CMV serostatus only.

V usage is TRBV15 and J usage is TRBJ1-1, with a tentative D call TRBD1 (5 bases). This TCR was recovered from a male donor in good health and CMV-seronegative. The sequenced material came from PBMCs. The CDR3 sequence is CATSRPPLGESNTEAFF. The DNA for the CDR3 is TGTGCCACCAGCAGACCCCCCCTAGGGGAATCGAACACTGAAGCTTTCTTT.